This TCR beta chain was recovered during a study of blood T cell repertoires in COVID-19. The overall study: PBMCs, B-cell-depleted T cells, or T cells were the source of the cDNA or gDNA that made up the material.

In the original workflow: Amplification from reference gene primers served as the basis for estimated nucleated cell counts. Method: immunoSEQ multiplex PCR; TCRdb's copy keeps in-frame clones and lacks some. V, J and clone size are taken as reported in that table, and D and trimming were inferred from the DNA itself. The top ten clones hold roughly 2.5% of a sample with approximately 180,000 clones, around 87% of them seen once. The sequenced material came from peripheral blood. The sequence was obtained from a man between 35 and 55 years old with active or convalescent COVID-19.

CDR3 residues: CASSPYSKPLNPYEQYF. The CDR3 nucleotides are TGTGCCAGCAGCCCCTACAGCAAGCCCCTCAACCCCTACGAGCAGTACTTC. The chain joins TRBV3-1 (or the pseudogene TRBV3-2) to TRBJ2-7, with no clear D. V gave up 4 bases and J gave up 2 bases, with 21 bases separating them. Germline loops: CDR1 LGHDT, CDR2 YNNKEL (reference sequence). This CDR3 has 17 amino acids.